The clone carrying this T cell receptor beta chain was found a few times. This entry is derived from a study of type 1 regulatory T cells. As for the study in general: T-allo10 is a Tr1-enriched, alloantigen-specific CD4 T cell product made in vitro.

A single record per CDR3 protein comes from TCRdb applying MiXCR to the reads. There are 75,000 to 100,000 distinct CDR3 sequences in the sample; around a third occur only once, and 2% to 2.5% lies in the top ten. Germline V CDR1 and CDR2: MNHEY, SVGEGT. This CDR3 spans 15 amino acids. The V gene end was trimmed by 6 bases and the J gene end by 4 bases; junction bases not matched to a gene: 7. The specimen sequenced was CD4+ T cells, either the whole sample or a sorted fraction (not recorded which). This receptor was obtained from a human donor in good health. V and J are TRBV6-2 or TRBV6-3 and TRBJ2-7, with 12 bases fitting TRBD2. The CDR3 spells CASRQSTSGSYEQYF. In nucleotides, the CDR3 is TGTGCCAGCAGGCAATCGACTAGCGGGAGTTACGAGCAGTACTTC.